The text below deals with one T cell receptor (beta chain). Its target is unknown. V was pared by 6 bases and J by 7 bases, with 15 bases of the junction left unmatched. Looked up from germline, CDR1 is SGHVT and CDR2 is SQSDAQ. This CDR3 spans 17 amino acids. The entry originates in a study of T cell repertoires in cytomegalovirus infection. Background on the study: Well-studied HLA-B-restricted CMV epitopes were used in the study alongside recently identified HLA-C-restricted ones. Matching HLA type, along with CMV infection, was indicated by public TCR beta signatures. Regarding the study as a whole: The response measured ex vivo was dominated by TCR beta clonotypes (HLA-C-restricted and CMV-specific). Frequencies of public TCR beta families were cumulated, and this identified carriers of CMV plus the relevant HLA.

Each CDR3 protein is one row after TCRdb ran MiXCR on the reads. This table holds 200,000 to 250,000 distinct CDR3 sequences, about 39% found once. This clonotype originated in a human donor in good health (CMV status not recorded). Some clones in this sample may be carry-over from other donors' samples. This sequence joins TRBV7-4 and TRBJ1-4; 9 nucleotides agree with TRBD1. The sample consisted of CD8+ T cells from cultured PBMCs, taken from culture after CMV antigen stimulation. CDR3: CASRQGQGPTSGEKLFF. The CDR3 nucleotides are TGTGCCAGCAGACAAGGACAGGGGCCTACGAGTGGTGAAAAACTGTTTTTT.